The rows below give T cell receptor beta chains drawn from one sample of a study of Ad26.COV2.S vaccination and SARS-CoV-2 variants. Only in-frame clones appear in the TCRdb table, and some are missing; sequencing was by immunoSEQ multiplex PCR. Of about 420,000 clones detected, roughly 90% appear once; the ten largest clones hold 3.6%. This sample comprised peripheral blood, obtained in a trial of Ad26.COV2.S vaccine versus placebo. The source of these receptors is a person aged 18-65 years who received the Ad26.COV2.S COVID-19 vaccine or a placebo. The CDR3 runs from the conserved cysteine through the conserved F or W. Fields, in order: CDR3 DNA, CDR3 protein, J gene, clone size, D gene, V gene. The D gene is left open where the match is weak. Only some rows state a clone size, as once, few, many or a class for expanded clones.

CDR3nt: TGTGCCAGCAGCCCGACGGACACCTATAATTCACCCCTCCACTTT
CDR3aa: CASSPTDTYNSPLHF
j_gene: TRBJ1-6
abundance: NA
d_gene: NA
v_gene: TRBV7-8

CDR3nt: TGTGCCAGCAGTTATTCGACAGGGGAGAATTCACCCCTCCACTTT
CDR3aa: CASSYSTGENSPLHF
j_gene: TRBJ1-6
abundance: NA
d_gene: TRBD1
v_gene: TRBV6-5

CDR3nt: TGCGCCAGCAGCGAACCGGGACAGGGTCTGAACTATGGCTACACCTTC
CDR3aa: CASSEPGQGLNYGYTF
j_gene: TRBJ1-2
abundance: NA
d_gene: TRBD1
v_gene: TRBV5-1

CDR3nt: TGTGCCAGCAGTTCCCCGACAGGGGGCAATCAGCCCCAGCATTTT
CDR3aa: CASSSPTGGNQPQHF
j_gene: TRBJ1-5
abundance: few
d_gene: TRBD1
v_gene: TRBV6-6

CDR3nt: TGTGCCACCAAGCAAGAACAGAACACTGAAGCTTTCTTT
CDR3aa: CATKQEQNTEAFF
j_gene: TRBJ1-1
abundance: once
d_gene: NA
v_gene: TRBV24-1

CDR3nt: TGTGCCAGTACCGCTCCCCATATGCGGGGATACACCGGGGAGCTGTTTTTT
CDR3aa: CASTAPHMRGYTGELFF
j_gene: TRBJ2-2
abundance: NA
d_gene: NA
v_gene: TRBV19

CDR3nt: TGCGCCAGCAGTTATTATAGTGGGATCATCACAGATACGCAGTATTTT
CDR3aa: CASSYYSGIITDTQYF
j_gene: TRBJ2-3
abundance: NA
d_gene: NA
v_gene: TRBV5-1

CDR3nt: TGTGCCAGCACCTCTATTGAGGGGAGATACGAGCAGTACTTC
CDR3aa: CASTSIEGRYEQYF
j_gene: TRBJ2-7
abundance: NA
d_gene: NA
v_gene: TRBV28

CDR3nt: TGCAGCGTTGAAGGGCCAGGGACACCCTATGGCTACACCTTC
CDR3aa: CSVEGPGTPYGYTF
j_gene: TRBJ1-2
abundance: once
d_gene: NA
v_gene: TRBV29-1

CDR3nt: TGCGCCAGCAGCTATGGGACAGAAAACATTCAGTACTTC
CDR3aa: CASSYGTENIQYF
j_gene: TRBJ2-4
abundance: NA
d_gene: TRBD1
v_gene: TRBV5-1

CDR3nt: TGTGCCAGCAGCTGGCAGTTCAATCAGCCCCAGCATTTT
CDR3aa: CASSWQFNQPQHF
j_gene: TRBJ1-5
abundance: NA
d_gene: NA
v_gene: TRBV7-2

CDR3nt: TGTGCCAGCAGCCGACAGGGGGTCGACTATGGCTACACCTTC
CDR3aa: CASSRQGVDYGYTF
j_gene: TRBJ1-2
abundance: once
d_gene: TRBD1
v_gene: TRBV13

CDR3nt: TGTGCCAGCAGTTACTCTAAGAGGAGCGGAGAAGCTTTCTTT
CDR3aa: CASSYSKRSGEAFF
j_gene: TRBJ1-1
abundance: NA
d_gene: NA
v_gene: TRBV6-5

CDR3nt: TGTGCCAGCAGCTTAGTTCACGACCGGTACTACGAGCAGTACTTC
CDR3aa: CASSLVHDRYYEQYF
j_gene: TRBJ2-7
abundance: NA
d_gene: NA
v_gene: TRBV7-2